This TCR beta chain was sequenced for a study of blood T cells in healthy people across ages. This clonotype showed up just a few times. The V end was cut by 1 base, the J end by 2 bases, with 8 bases between. The CDR3 runs to 14 residues. CDR1 LGHNA and CDR2 YSLEER come from the germline V gene. Then a second PCR, running roughly 6 to 11 cycles, was carried out with a sample-barcoded 5' primer and a J-beta primer mix. MiXCR, applied by TCRdb to the 5' RACE reads, yields one record per CDR3 protein. Among around 1.1 million distinct CDR3 sequences listed, roughly two fifths were seen once. Sequenced: blood. The TCR comes from a man in his late teens or twenties in good health. V gene TRBV4-3 combines with J gene TRBJ1-1; D is uncertain. The CDR3 DNA reads TGCGCCAGCAGCCAAGGCAGTCCTAACACTGAAGCTTTCTTT. Its translation: CASSQGSPNTEAFF.